The 28 T cell receptor beta chains below come from one sample, sequenced in a study of OX40 agonist ivuxolimab in advanced cancers. The table came from immunoSEQ multiplex PCR; TCRdb's copy has only in-frame clones and leaves some out. The sample includes 60,000 to 90,000 clones, roughly 91% of them seen just once. The sample here was CD4+ or CD8+ T cells sorted from blood, taken in a trial of the OX40 agonist ivuxolimab. The receptors originated from an adult with an advanced solid tumor such as melanoma, head and neck, liver or kidney cancer.

The chain employs TRBV15 and TRBJ1-2; weak D call: TRBD1 (5 bases). Germline V gene lookup returns CDR1 LNHNV and CDR2 YYDKDF (reference sequence). V was trimmed by 0 bases and J by 6 bases, leaving 17 bases between them. The CDR3 covers 16 residues. The CDR3 protein is CATSRDSPSAGHGYTF. For the CDR3, the DNA is TGTGCCACCAGCAGAGATTCCCCGTCGGCAGGGCATGGCTACACCTTC.

This clone was seen more than once but under ten times. The chain combines TRBV6-5 with TRBJ1-6; unclear D gene. The germline V and J ends were trimmed by 5 bases and 7 bases, with 9 bases remaining between them. The CDR3 runs 13 residues. In germline, CDR1 is MNHEY, CDR2 SVGAGI. The CDR3 loop reads CASSRPQNSPLHF. The CDR3, as DNA: TGTGCCAGCAGTCGCCCACAGAATTCACCCCTCCACTTT.

The V gene is TRBV29-1, the J gene TRBJ2-3, with TRBD1 matching over 8 bases. Trimming removed 3 bases from V and 1 base from J; junction bases left unmatched: 3. Germline assignment: CDR1 SQVTM and CDR2 ANQGSEA. The CDR3 sequence is 14 residues long. CDR3 sequence (DNA): TGCAGCGTTGACAGGGGGCTGGGCACAGATACGCAGTATTTT. Translating it yields CSVDRGLGTDTQYF.

This clone was observed a single time. The chain employs TRBV18 and TRBJ2-6, with unresolved D. Germline CDR1 KGHSH, CDR2 LQKENI. The CDR3 extends over 15 amino acids. The V gene lost 2 bases and the J gene lost 1 base, with 6 bases spanning the gap. Written as DNA, the CDR3 is TGTGCCAGCTCACCATCCGGTTCTGGGGCCAACGTCCTGACTTTC. It translates to CASSPSGSGANVLTF.

The genes are TRBV2 and TRBJ1-1, with no clear D. This CDR3 is 14 amino acids long. The germline V gene has CDR1 SNHLY and CDR2 FYNNEI. V lost 9 bases and J lost 0, with 14 bases in between. The DNA of the CDR3 is TGTGCCAGTACTAGGCTAGGTATGAACACTGAAGCTTTCTTT. Its translation: CASTRLGMNTEAFF. Full variable domain (outside the CDR3, taken from reference TRBV2 and TRBJ1-1): EPEVTQTPSHQVTQMGQEVILRCVPISNHLYFYWYRQILGQKVEFLVSFYNNEISEKSEIFDDQFSVERPDGSNFTLKIRSTKLEDSAMYFCASTRLGMNTEAFFGQGTRLTVV.

J is TRBJ2-1 and V is TRBV7-9; D is uncertain. From germline, CDR1 is SEHNR and CDR2 FQNEAQ (reference sequence). Trimming removed 7 bases at V and 4 bases at J, with 8 bases between. This CDR3 has 12 amino acids. The CDR3 nucleotides read TGTGCCAGCATCTCAGCTTACAATGAGCAGTTCTTC. Translation gives CASISAYNEQFF.

This chain connects TRBV2 to TRBJ1-6; 9 bases are shared with TRBD1. V trimming: 6 bases; J trimming: 8 bases; junction bases outside the gene matches: 5. Germline V gives CDR1 SNHLY, CDR2 FYNNEI. This CDR3 has 14 amino acids. The CDR3, as DNA: TGTGCCAGCAGACGGACAGGGGAGTATTCACCCCTCCACTTT. It codes for CASRRTGEYSPLHF.

The chain employs TRBV4-2 and TRBJ2-3; D gene uncertain. Trimming cost V 4 bases and J 5 bases, with 7 bases left between them. The CDR3 is made up of 12 amino acids. Germline CDR1 reads LGHNA; CDR2 reads YNFKEQ. The CDR3 here is CASSPTGDTQYF. The CDR3 DNA sequence: TGTGCCAGCAGCCCGACCGGAGATACGCAGTATTTT.

The chain employs TRBV9 and TRBJ2-3; D possibly uses TRBD1 or TRBD2 (6 bases each). In germline, CDR1 is SGDLS, CDR2 YYNGEE. This CDR3 is built from 19 residues. Trimming removed 0 bases from V and 0 bases from J, with 20 bases in between. CDR3: CASSVEPPRRGTSTDTQYF. CDR3 bases: TGTGCCAGCAGCGTAGAGCCCCCGCGAAGGGGGACTAGCACAGATACGCAGTATTTT.

As to this clone: The junction does not match germline at one end; this may be a read error. The chain couples TRBV5-1 to TRBJ2-5; D may be TRBD1 (5 bases). The germline CDR1 and CDR2 sequences are SGHRS and YFSETQ. The CDR3 runs to 14 residues. CDR3 sequence: CASSLGKGQGTQYF. For the CDR3, the DNA is TGCGCCAGCAGCTTGGGGAAGGGGCAAGGGACCCAGTACTTC.

The chain links TRBV27 to TRBJ1-2, with D uncertain. Germline assignment: CDR1 MNHEY and CDR2 SMNVEV (reference sequence). Trimming removed 4 bases at V and 5 bases at J, with 8 bases between. The CDR3 covers 12 residues. The CDR3 DNA is TGTGCCAGCAGTTCGGAGGGTTATGGCTACACCTTC. This gives the protein CASSSEGYGYTF.

The rearrangement uses TRBV11-2 and TRBJ2-7; D unclear. Germline V gene sequence: CDR1 SGHAT, CDR2 FQNNGV. The CDR3 runs 11 residues. Deletions cut 7 bases from V and 7 bases from J, with 11 bases between. This chain's CDR3 is CASTFEYEQYF. Written as DNA, the CDR3 is TGTGCCAGCACCTTCGAGTATGAGCAGTACTTC. Complete variable domain (other parts from reference TRBV11-2 and TRBJ2-7): EAGVAQSPRYKIIEKRQSVAFWCNPISGHATLYWYQQILGQGPKLLIQFQNNGVVDDSQLPKDRFSAERLKGVDSTLKIQPAKLEDSAVYLCASTFEYEQYFGPGTRLTVT.

The gene calls are TRBV5-6 and TRBJ2-7, with D unclear. V was pared by 4 bases and J by 1 base, with 9 bases between. Germline values: CDR1 SGHDT, CDR2 YYEEEE. This CDR3 contains 13 residues. The CDR3 DNA is TGTGCCAGCAGCCCGGGCCCTTCCTACGAGCAGTACTTC. Protein sequence: CASSPGPSYEQYF.

CDR3 loop: CASSLGSGAGYTF. In nucleotides, the CDR3 is TGCGCCAGCAGCTTAGGTTCAGGGGCTGGCTACACCTTC. V and J are TRBV5-1 and TRBJ1-2; possible D gene TRBD1, 6 bases. Deletions cut 2 bases from V and 7 bases from J, with 12 bases between. The CDR3 is 13 amino acids. Germline V gives CDR1 SGHRS, CDR2 YFSETQ.

The gene calls are TRBV5-5 and TRBJ2-5, with D perhaps TRBD2 (6 bases). The CDR3 has 15 amino acids. The V and J ends lost 2 bases and 5 bases respectively, with 16 bases between them. CDR1 SGHKS and CDR2 YYEKEE come from the germline V gene (reference sequence). As DNA, the CDR3 is TGTGCCAGCAGCTTAGGGACTCGGGTAGAGGAGACCCAGTACTTC. Amino acids: CASSLGTRVEETQYF. The full variable domain, completed using reference TRBV5-5 and TRBJ2-5, is DAGVTQSPTHLIKTRGQQVTLRCSPISGHKSVSWYQQVLGQGPQFIFQYYEKEERGRGNFPDRFSARQFPNYSSELNVNALLLGDSALYLCASSLGTRVEETQYFGPGTRLLVL.

The gene calls are TRBV9 and TRBJ2-3, with TRBD2 identical over 9 bases. Germline V CDR1 and CDR2: SGDLS, YYNGEE. With 0 bases clipped from V and 5 bases from J, the junction kept 10 bases outside the gene matches. The CDR3 spans 17 residues. The CDR3 reads CASSVAHLAGYGDTQYF. CDR3 sequence (DNA): TGTGCCAGCAGCGTAGCCCATCTAGCGGGGTATGGAGATACGCAGTATTTT. Full variable domain (missing parts from reference TRBV9 and TRBJ2-3): DSGVTQTPKHLITATGQRVTLRCSPRSGDLSVYWYQQSLDQGLQFLIQYYNGEERAKGNILERFSAQQFPDLHSELNLSSLELGDSALYFCASSVAHLAGYGDTQYFGPGTRLTVL.

This clone was recorded a few times. This chain uses TRBV9 with TRBJ2-1; unclear D gene. Germline values: CDR1 SGDLS, CDR2 YYNGEE. The CDR3 covers 13 residues. V lost 5 bases, J lost 0 bases, and 6 bases lay in between. The CDR3 region has the DNA TGTGCCAGCAGTCCCAGCTCCTACAATGAGCAGTTCTTC. Translation gives CASSPSSYNEQFF.

The chain has TRBV5-6 and TRBJ2-1; 9 bases fit TRBD2. The CDR3 has 14 residues. Trimming took 4 bases from V and 4 from J; bases not matched to a gene: 3. CDR1 SGHDT and CDR2 YYEEEE come from the germline V gene. This chain's CDR3 is CASSLSGRYNEQFF. The CDR3 nucleotides read TGTGCCAGCAGCCTGAGCGGGAGGTACAATGAGCAGTTCTTC.

This sequence joins TRBV6-5 and TRBJ1-5; possible D gene TRBD1, 6 bases. The CDR3 consists of 15 residues. Germline-derived CDR1 and CDR2 are MNHEY and SVGAGI. The ends were cut back, 0 bases at V and 1 base at J, with 7 bases in the middle. CDR3 in amino acids: CASSYSGGSNQPQHF. The DNA for the CDR3 is TGTGCCAGCAGTTACTCTGGGGGCAGCAATCAGCCCCAGCATTTT.

This chain connects TRBV10-2 to TRBJ2-2; TRBD1 aligns across 10 bases. The germline CDR1 and CDR2 sequences are WSHSY and SAAADI. This CDR3 has 15 amino acids. V was pared by 5 bases and J by 6 bases, with 6 bases of the junction left unmatched. DNA for the CDR3: TGCGCCAGCAGTACGGGACAGGGGTTGGCCGGGGAGCTGTTTTTT. Its protein product is CASSTGQGLAGELFF.

The chain combines TRBV27 with TRBJ1-5, with D maybe TRBD1 (6 bases). The CDR3 spans 13 residues. In germline, CDR1 is MNHEY, CDR2 SMNVEV (reference sequence). Trimming cost V 6 bases and J 3 bases, with 9 bases left between them. The CDR3 sequence: CASRRDINQPQHF. Here the CDR3 DNA reads TGTGCCAGCAGACGGGACATCAATCAGCCCCAGCATTTT.

This clone was observed once. The V and J genes are TRBV30 and TRBJ2-3, with D unclear. The CDR3 has 14 residues. Germline CDR1 is GTSNPN and CDR2 is SVGIG (reference sequence). With 4 bases removed from V and 2 bases from J, the gap between germline ends came to 13 bases. DNA of the CDR3: TGTGCCTGGACAGGACCACGGGCCACAGATACGCAGTATTTT. The encoded protein is CAWTGPRATDTQYF.

V and J are TRBV27 and TRBJ2-5; D remains unclear. The J call may be mistaken, given a closer DNA end match to TRBJ2-7. CDR3 size: 17 residues. The germline CDR1 and CDR2 sequences are MNHEY and SMNVEV (reference sequence). CDR3 protein: CASSLRRLTASSYEQYF. CDR3 DNA sequence: TGTGCCAGCAGTTTACGGCGTCTTACGGCTAGCTCCTACGAGCAGTACTTC.

The V and J genes are TRBV5-5 and TRBJ2-7; perhaps D is TRBD1 or TRBD2 (5 bases each). Trimming left V 5 bases short and J 1 base short, with 13 bases between. This CDR3 region has 14 residues. CDR1 and CDR2 from the germline V gene are SGHKS and YYEKEE (reference sequence). CDR3 amino acids: CASRSGTRSYEQYF. The CDR3 DNA sequence: TGTGCCAGCAGATCCGGGACGAGGTCCTACGAGCAGTACTTC.

The chain recombines TRBV7-2 with TRBJ1-2; no definite D call. Germline CDR1 is SGHTA and CDR2 is FQGNSA. This CDR3 region has 14 residues. V shed 6 bases and J shed 2 bases, with 13 bases lying between them. The CDR3 nucleotides read TGTGCCAGCAGAGGAAGAGGGAGCAACTATGGCTACACCTTC. Translated: CASRGRGSNYGYTF.

V usage is TRBV19 and J usage is TRBJ2-7; possible D gene TRBD1, 5 bases. This CDR3 has 15 residues. V was clipped by 1 base and J by 5 bases, with 15 bases between them. Germline V gene data show CDR1 as LNHDA and CDR2 as SQIVND (reference sequence). The chain's CDR3 is CASSIVGTGTHEQYF. CDR3 nucleotide sequence: TGTGCCAGTAGTATAGTAGGCACAGGAACCCACGAGCAGTACTTC.

The chain combines TRBV30 with TRBJ2-2; 11 positions agree with TRBD2. V trimming: 2 bases; J trimming: 3 bases; junction bases outside the gene matches: 5. The CDR3 runs to 16 residues. Germline assignment: CDR1 GTSNPN and CDR2 SVGIG (reference sequence). The CDR3 loop is CAWSLLAGGYTGELFF. CDR3 sequence (DNA): TGTGCCTGGAGTCTTCTAGCGGGAGGTTACACCGGGGAGCTGTTTTTT.

The rearrangement links TRBV5-1 to TRBJ2-3, with a possible D match to TRBD1 (6 bases). The CDR3 covers 12 residues. The V gene's germline CDR1 is SGHRS and CDR2 YFSETQ. V was trimmed by 4 bases and J by 6 bases, leaving 9 bases between them. CDR3 nucleotide sequence: TGCGCCAGCAGCGCACAGGGTGATACGCAGTATTTT. It codes for CASSAQGDTQYF.